The 7 T cell receptor beta chains below were found in one sample sequenced in a study of cytomegalovirus exposure and HLA in healthy donors. PCR was performed using 60 Vbeta and 13 Jbeta primers. The repertoire was sequenced with immunoSEQ multiplex PCR; TCRdb's copy has only in-frame clones and lacks some. The sample yields some 130,000 clones, roughly 63% seen once. The sample consisted of PBMCs. The receptor set was obtained from a man between 35 and 55 years old in good health and CMV-seropositive.

The gene calls are TRBV7-9 and TRBJ2-1; 8 bases are a match to TRBD2. Germline loops: CDR1 SEHNR, CDR2 FQNEAQ (reference sequence). This CDR3 region has 16 residues. The J segment lost 1 base and the V segment lost 1 base, leaving 3 bases of the junction unmatched. The CDR3, as DNA: TGTGCCAGCAGCTTAGAGAGCGGGGGATCCTACAATGAGCAGTTCTTC. The encoded protein is CASSLESGGSYNEQFF.

The chain links TRBV5-6 to TRBJ2-1; D possibly corresponds to TRBD1 (5 bases). Deletions cut 0 bases from V and 4 bases from J, with 11 bases between. The CDR3 has 15 residues. Germline V gene data show CDR1 as SGHDT and CDR2 as YYEEEE. The CDR3 reads CASSLVGRVYNEQFF. The CDR3 coding sequence is TGTGCCAGCAGCTTGGTCGGCAGGGTATACAATGAGCAGTTCTTC.

For this clone: Other DNA sequences of this sample code for an identical CDR3. CDR3 sequence: CASSLVGGALPDTQYF. The CDR3 region has the DNA TGCGCCAGCAGCTTGGTAGGGGGGGCCCTCCCAGATACGCAGTATTTT. The J gene is TRBJ2-3, the V gene TRBV5-1; tentatively, D is TRBD2 (7 bases). CDR3 length equals 16 residues. V was pared by 0 bases and J by 4 bases, with 15 bases between. Germline loops: CDR1 SGHRS, CDR2 YFSETQ.

The chain couples TRBV6-5 to TRBJ1-2, with D maybe TRBD1 (5 bases). V lost 0 bases to trimming and J lost 4 bases, with 12 bases between them. The CDR3 is 15 residues long. The germline gives CDR1 MNHEY, CDR2 SVGAGI. The CDR3, as DNA: TGTGCCAGCAGTTACTCGATGGCAGGGCGCTATGGCTACACCTTC. Translation gives CASSYSMAGRYGYTF.

The rearrangement uses TRBV28 and TRBJ1-1, with D perhaps TRBD1 (5 bases). V was clipped by 7 bases and J by 2 bases, with 11 bases between them. The CDR3 totals 13 residues. CDR1 is MDHEN, CDR2 SYDVKM, per germline. CDR3: CASTMGGNTEAFF. CDR3 sequence (DNA): TGTGCCAGCACTATGGGGGGAAACACTGAAGCTTTCTTT.

The genes are TRBV28 and TRBJ2-1; TRBD2 might be the D (6 bases). Trimming left V 2 bases short and J 6 bases short, with 14 bases between. This CDR3 spans 15 amino acids. The V gene's germline CDR1 is MDHEN and CDR2 SYDVKM. CDR3 amino acids: CASSLKESGRNEQFF. CDR3 coding DNA: TGTGCCAGCAGTTTAAAGGAAAGCGGGCGCAATGAGCAGTTCTTC. The full variable domain, in which reference TRBV28 and TRBJ2-1 provide the parts outside the CDR3, is DVKVTQSSRYLVKRTGEKVFLECVQDMDHENMFWYRQDPGLGLRLIYFSYDVKMKEKGDIPEGYSVSREKKERFSLILESASTNQTSMYLCASSLKESGRNEQFFGPGTRLTVL.

V is TRBV7-9 and J is TRBJ2-1; TRBD2 matches 9 bases. This CDR3 region has 16 residues. Germline V lookup: CDR1 SEHNR, CDR2 FQNEAQ (reference sequence). With V trimmed by 5 bases and J by 7 bases, 12 bases remained unmatched. The CDR3 nucleotides read TGTGCCAGCAGCCGTCTAATAGCGGGAGAGGGTAATGAGCAGTTCTTC. Its translation is CASSRLIAGEGNEQFF.